A selection of T cell receptor beta chains follows, all from one sample in a study of shared clonotypes between healthy human individuals. Generated by immunoSEQ multiplex PCR, the TCRdb table keeps only in-frame clones and is missing some. The sample holds approximately 2.4 million clones, approximately 96% seen once. The specimen sequenced was naive CD4+ T cells sorted from blood. These receptor sequences come from a man aged 18 to 29 in good health. Both conserved end residues are part of each CDR3. Expanded clones are given a class, and other clones once, few, many or no size at all.

v_call clone_size cdr3_aa
TRBV6-6 NA CASSPQGPASTDTQYF
TRBV9 NA CASSVEWYPTYEQYF
TRBV15 NA CATSRDRGEYNEQFF
TRBV19 NA CASSWGQSNSPLHF
TRBV7-2 NA CASSPDRGSYTEAFF
TRBV25-1 NA CASSESRRGSTNEKLFF
TRBV7-9 NA CASSTQTRGYTF
TRBV29-1 NA CSVSDRVNEKLFF
TRBV6-6 NA CASSSVHPEETQYF
TRBV28 NA CASRTRVAGANYEQYF
TRBV21-1 NA CASSKVGKYRTCSGNTIYF
TRBV10-1 NA CASQLAGGDTQYF
TRBV7-2 NA CASSWGLAGGPGEQYF
TRBV14 NA CASSPGPTGRAFF
TRBV6-1 once CASSDNGLPQHF
TRBV19 NA CASSIEGRKNTEAFF
TRBV19 NA CASSTDILYGYTF
TRBV7-2 NA CASSLGVTSYEQYF
TRBV6-6 NA CASSPGKGGTDTQYF
TRBV30 NA CAWSVTPGQYYGYTF
TRBV10-3 NA CAISESWSNQPQHF
TRBV2 NA CASSDGGIGYNEQFF
TRBV7-3 NA CASSLSQAPPGDTQYF
TRBV9 NA CASSVGGSGSYNEQFF
TRBV5-1 NA CASSSGSSTDTQYF
TRBV7-2 NA CASSLAGTPYEQYF
TRBV6-6 NA CASSYGSTLNTEAFF
TRBV19 NA CASSPRGDDNSPLHF